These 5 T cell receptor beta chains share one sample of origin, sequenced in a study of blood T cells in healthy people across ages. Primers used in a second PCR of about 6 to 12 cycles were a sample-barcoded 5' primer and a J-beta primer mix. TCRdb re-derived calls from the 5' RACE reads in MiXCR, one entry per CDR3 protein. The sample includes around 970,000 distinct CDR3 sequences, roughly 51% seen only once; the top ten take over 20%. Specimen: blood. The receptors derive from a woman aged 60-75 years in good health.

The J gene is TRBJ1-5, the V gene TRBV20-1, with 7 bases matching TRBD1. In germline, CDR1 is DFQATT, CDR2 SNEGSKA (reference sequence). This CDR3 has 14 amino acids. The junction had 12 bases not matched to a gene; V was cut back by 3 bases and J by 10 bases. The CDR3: CSARADRASGPQHF. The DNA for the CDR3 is TGCAGTGCTAGGGCTGACAGGGCATCAGGTCCCCAGCATTTT.

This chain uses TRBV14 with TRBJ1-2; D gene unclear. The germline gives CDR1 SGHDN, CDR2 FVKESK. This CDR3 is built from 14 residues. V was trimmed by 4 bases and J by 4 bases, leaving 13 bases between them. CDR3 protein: CASSPQQSFYGYTF. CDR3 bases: TGTGCCAGCAGCCCCCAACAGAGTTTCTATGGCTACACCTTC.

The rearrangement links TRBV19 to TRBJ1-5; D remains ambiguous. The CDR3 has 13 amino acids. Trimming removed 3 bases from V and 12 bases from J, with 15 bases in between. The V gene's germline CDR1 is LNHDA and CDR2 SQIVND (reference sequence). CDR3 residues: CASSISYLGIQHF. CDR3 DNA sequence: TGTGCCAGTAGTATTTCGTACCTGGGGATCCAGCATTTT.

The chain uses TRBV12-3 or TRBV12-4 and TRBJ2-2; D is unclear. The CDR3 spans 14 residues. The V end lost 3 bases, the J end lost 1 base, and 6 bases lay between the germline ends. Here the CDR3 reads CASSFARNTGELFF. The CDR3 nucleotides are TGTGCCAGCAGTTTTGCCAGGAACACCGGGGAGCTGTTTTTT.

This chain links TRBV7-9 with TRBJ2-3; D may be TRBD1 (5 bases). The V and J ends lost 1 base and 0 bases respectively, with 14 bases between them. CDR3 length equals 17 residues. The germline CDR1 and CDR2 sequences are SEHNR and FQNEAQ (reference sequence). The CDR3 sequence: CASSLGDGARSTDTQYF. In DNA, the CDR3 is TGTGCCAGCAGCTTAGGTGATGGGGCAAGAAGCACAGATACGCAGTATTTT.